One sample yielded the 25 T cell receptor beta chains listed below, sequenced in a study of T cell responses to AZD1222 COVID-19 vaccine. Clones were sequenced by immunoSEQ multiplex PCR, and TCRdb holds only the in-frame ones, with some missing. The table shows about 35,000 clones, with approximately 86% occurring only once. Sequencing used peripheral blood, obtained on day 0 of AZD1222 vaccination. These receptors came from an adult in good health.

V and J are TRBV6-7 and TRBJ2-1; possibly TRBD1 for D (5 bases). TRBV6-7 is filed as an ORF, its function uncertain. The CDR3 sequence is 15 residues long. V was shortened by 2 bases and J by 0 bases, with 8 bases between the two germline ends. The CDR3 coding sequence is TGTGCCAGCAGTTACACAGGCGGCTCCTACAATGAGCAGTTCTTC. Translation gives CASSYTGGSYNEQFF.

This chain uses TRBV19 with TRBJ2-3; no firm D call. V was cut by 4 bases and J by 6 bases, with 14 bases left in between. CDR3 size: 14 residues. Germline values: CDR1 LNHDA, CDR2 SQIVND (reference sequence). The chain's CDR3 is CASSRRTDRDTQYF. CDR3 coding DNA: TGTGCCAGTAGTAGAAGAACCGACCGGGATACGCAGTATTTT.

The V gene is TRBV29-1, the J gene TRBJ2-7, with 9 positions matching TRBD1. This CDR3 region has 14 residues. Germline lookup yields CDR1 SQVTM and CDR2 ANQGSEA. The V and J ends lost 3 bases and 6 bases, in that order; junction bases with no gene match: 9. The CDR3: CSVDGTGRVGEQYF. The DNA of the CDR3 is TGCAGCGTTGACGGGACAGGGCGTGTTGGCGAGCAGTACTTC.

The genes are TRBV5-7 and TRBJ1-6; D may be TRBD1 (6 bases). TRBV5-7 belongs to the ORF category, with a function that is uncertain. CDR3 size: 16 residues. Trimming left V 1 base short and J 9 bases short, with 17 bases between. CDR3 in DNA: TGTGCCAGCAGCTTGTGGGGGGCAGTGGCTCGTTCACCCCTCCACTTT. It codes for CASSLWGAVARSPLHF.

This clone was observed a few times. V gene TRBV19 combines with J gene TRBJ1-5, with a weak D call TRBD1 (5 bases). Germline CDR1 LNHDA, CDR2 SQIVND (reference sequence). The CDR3 consists of 15 residues. V was trimmed by 4 bases and J by 0 bases, leaving 10 bases between them. CDR3 coding DNA: TGTGCCAGTAGTAGTGGGGGAAATAGCAATCAGCCCCAGCATTTT. It is translated as CASSSGGNSNQPQHF.

The rearrangement links TRBV27 to TRBJ1-1, with 7 bases fitting TRBD1. V dropped 2 bases and J dropped 3; count of bases not matched to a gene: 12. The CDR3 runs 17 residues. CDR1 is MNHEY, CDR2 SMNVEV, per germline (reference sequence). The CDR3, as DNA: TGTGCCAGCAGTTTAGTAGGGGGCGGTTTTGCGTACACTGAAGCTTTCTTT. Translation gives CASSLVGGGFAYTEAFF.

The chain carries TRBV5-1 and TRBJ2-5, with D maybe TRBD1 (6 bases). Trimming took 4 bases from V and 1 from J, leaving 8 bases between them. Germline CDR1 and CDR2: SGHRS and YFSETQ. The CDR3 covers 13 residues. The CDR3: CASSRDIQETQYF. The DNA of the CDR3 is TGCGCCAGCAGCCGGGACATCCAAGAGACCCAGTACTTC.

As DNA, the CDR3 is TGTGCCTGGTCTCCCGGGGTGAATCAGCCCCAGCATTTT. This sequence encodes CAWSPGVNQPQHF. The chain combines TRBV30 with TRBJ1-5; no definite D call. The V gene lost 5 bases and the J gene lost 4 bases, with 12 bases spanning the gap. Germline V gene data show CDR1 as GTSNPN and CDR2 as SVGIG (reference sequence). The CDR3 totals 13 residues.

This clone was observed a few times. The V call is TRBV30, the J call TRBJ2-5; maybe TRBD1 (6 bases). CDR3 length equals 13 residues. Germline V gives CDR1 GTSNPN, CDR2 SVGIG (reference sequence). Trimming shortened V by 3 bases and J by 7 bases, and 15 bases separated the two germline ends. The CDR3: CAWRGAMEGTQYF. The CDR3, as DNA: TGTGCCTGGAGGGGGGCTATGGAAGGGACCCAGTACTTC.

Judged by abundance, this clone is medium-sized (0.01 to 0.1%). This rearrangement joins TRBV5-4 to TRBJ2-7, with 12 bases fitting TRBD1. Germline lookup yields CDR1 SGHNT and CDR2 YYREEE (reference sequence). The CDR3 is 15 residues long. The trim removed 4 bases at V and 5 bases at J, leaving 7 bases unmatched. The DNA of the CDR3 is TGTGCCAGCAGCGTGGGGGGACAGGGGGCCCACGAGCAGTACTTC. Translating gives CASSVGGQGAHEQYF. Full variable domain (outside the CDR3, taken from reference TRBV5-4 and TRBJ2-7): ETGVTQSPTHLIKTRGQQVTLRCSSQSGHNTVSWYQQALGQGPQFIFQYYREEENGRGNFPPRFSGLQFPNYSSELNVNALELDDSALYLCASSVGGQGAHEQYFGPGTRLTVT.

The J gene is TRBJ2-2, the V gene TRBV6-1, with TRBD2 matching over 11 bases. Germline V gene sequence: CDR1 MNHNS, CDR2 SASEGT. V trimming: 0 bases; J trimming: 5 bases; junction bases outside the gene matches: 5. This CDR3 comprises 17 residues. The CDR3, as DNA: TGTGCCAGCAGTGAAGCTAGCGGGGGGGCCAGGACCGGGGAGCTGTTTTTT. It yields the protein CASSEASGGARTGELFF.

This clone is a singleton in its sample. The chain couples TRBV9 to TRBJ1-3, with D possibly TRBD1 on 5 matching bases. Germline V gene data show CDR1 as SGDLS and CDR2 as YYNGEE. Trimming removed 0 bases from V and 6 bases from J, with 10 bases in between. CDR3 length: 14 amino acids. In DNA, the CDR3 is TGTGCCAGCAGCGTAGAGGGGTTCGAAAACACCATATATTTT. It translates to CASSVEGFENTIYF.

The chain combines TRBV5-5 with TRBJ1-4; D perhaps matches TRBD1 (5 bases). Trimming stripped 2 bases from V and 8 bases from J, with 16 bases between. Looked up from germline, CDR1 is SGHKS and CDR2 is YYEKEE (reference sequence). CDR3 size: 15 residues. The DNA of the CDR3 is TGTGCCAGCAGCTTCAGTGGTGGGGCTGGAGAAAAACTGTTTTTT. Protein product: CASSFSGGAGEKLFF.

This sequence joins TRBV7-9 and TRBJ2-1; D unresolved. CDR3 length: 14 amino acids. Germline V gives CDR1 SEHNR, CDR2 FQNEAQ (reference sequence). The V end lost 4 bases, the J end lost 4 bases, and 11 bases lay between the germline ends. The CDR3 protein is CASSSKNGYNEQFF. CDR3 bases: TGTGCCAGCAGCTCAAAGAACGGATACAATGAGCAGTTCTTC.

The genes are TRBV4-3 and TRBJ2-3, with 13 bases lining up with TRBD2. The CDR3 has 16 residues. Germline lookup yields CDR1 LGHNA and CDR2 YSLEER. V was clipped by 0 bases and J by 4 bases; unmatched bases: 1. For the CDR3, the DNA is TGCGCCAGCAGCCAAGAACTAGCGGGGGGGCCAGATACGCAGTATTTT. Amino acid sequence: CASSQELAGGPDTQYF.

This clone was observed a handful of times. The J gene is TRBJ2-2, the V gene TRBV4-2; 10 bases agree with TRBD2. This CDR3 is built from 18 residues. The germline gives CDR1 LGHNA, CDR2 YNFKEQ. V trimming: 3 bases; J trimming: 5 bases; junction bases outside the gene matches: 12. Written as DNA, the CDR3 is TGTGCCAGCAGCCACCAATCCAGCGGGGGGGCCGTAACCGGGGAGCTGTTTTTT. This translates into CASSHQSSGGAVTGELFF.

The chain links TRBV7-9 to TRBJ2-2; D call uncertain. V dropped 5 bases and J dropped 7 bases, with 11 bases sitting between them. The germline V gene has CDR1 SEHNR and CDR2 FQNEAQ (reference sequence). CDR3 length: 13 residues. The CDR3 nucleotides are TGTGCCAGCAGCCTTACCCAGGTCGGGGAGCTGTTTTTT. Its translation is CASSLTQVGELFF.

V usage is TRBV19 and J usage is TRBJ1-6; 9 bases match TRBD1. V lost 5 bases to trimming and J lost 9 bases; unmatched junction nucleotides: 8. This CDR3 has 15 residues. CDR1 is LNHDA and CDR2 is SQIVND in the germline V gene (reference sequence). The CDR3 DNA sequence: TGTGCCAGTAGTCGGACAGGGGATCCCTCTTCACCCCTCCACTTT. Residues: CASSRTGDPSSPLHF.

The CDR3 nucleotides read TGTGCCAGCAGTGAATTCACTGGGGCCAACGTCCTGACTTTC. Translating it yields CASSEFTGANVLTF. J is TRBJ2-6 and V is TRBV2; D gene uncertain. The V end was cut by 2 bases, the J end by 2 bases, with 4 bases between. The germline CDR1 and CDR2 sequences are SNHLY and FYNNEI. The CDR3 has 14 amino acids.

The rearrangement links TRBV27 to TRBJ2-1; D call uncertain. This CDR3 contains 14 residues. Trimming left V 0 bases short and J 5 bases short, with 8 bases between. From germline, CDR1 is MNHEY and CDR2 SMNVEV (reference sequence). CDR3 amino acids: CASSLSRQNNEQFF. The DNA of the CDR3 is TGTGCCAGCAGTTTATCCCGACAAAACAATGAGCAGTTCTTC.

There are a few counts of this clone. This chain links TRBV4-1 with TRBJ1-5; D remains ambiguous. Germline V gene sequence: CDR1 MGHRA, CDR2 YSYEKL. This CDR3 region has 16 residues. V was shortened by 0 bases and J by 0 bases, with 9 bases between the two germline ends. The CDR3, as DNA: TGCGCCAGCAGCCAAGATTACAGTCTTAGCAATCAGCCCCAGCATTTT. As protein: CASSQDYSLSNQPQHF.

This chain links TRBV27 with TRBJ2-2, with D unclear. V was cut by 6 bases and J by 3 bases, with 8 bases left in between. Germline assignment: CDR1 MNHEY and CDR2 SMNVEV (reference sequence). This CDR3 contains 13 residues. The CDR3 region has the DNA TGTGCCAGCAGAGGACCGTACACCGGGGAGCTGTTTTTT. Translated: CASRGPYTGELFF.

This clone was seen a single time. The V gene is TRBV30, the J gene TRBJ1-1; D gene ambiguous. The V end lost 0 bases, the J end lost 0 bases, and 5 bases lay between the germline ends. The germline V gene encodes CDR1 GTSNPN and CDR2 SVGIG (reference sequence). The CDR3 has 13 residues. DNA of the CDR3: TGTGCCTGGAGTGTACAAGTGAACACTGAAGCTTTCTTT. It codes for CAWSVQVNTEAFF.

J is TRBJ2-5 and V is TRBV7-9; TRBD1 agrees at 8 bases. The CDR3 totals 14 residues. The ends lost 3 bases at V and 5 bases at J; junction bases unmatched: 5. The germline V gene has CDR1 SEHNR and CDR2 FQNEAQ (reference sequence). The CDR3 nucleotides read TGTGCCAGCAGCTTTCAGGACAGGGCCGAGACCCAGTACTTC. Its protein is CASSFQDRAETQYF.

The rearrangement uses TRBV24-1 and TRBJ2-5; D is possibly TRBD2 (6 bases). The CDR3 has 15 residues. The germline V gene has CDR1 KGHDR and CDR2 SFDVKD. The V end was cut by 5 bases, the J end by 0 bases, with 12 bases between. The CDR3 region is CATSAVLADQETQYF. The CDR3 coding sequence is TGTGCCACCAGTGCCGTACTAGCAGACCAAGAGACCCAGTACTTC.